This T cell receptor (beta chain) was sequenced during a study of cytomegalovirus exposure and HLA in healthy donors. Turning to this clone: Its antigen remains unidentified.

The data were produced by immunoSEQ multiplex PCR, yet TCRdb's version contains in-frame clones alone and is incomplete. The profile shows roughly 220,000 clones, approximately 88% of them singletons. General observations from the study: The study listed 150 to 200 cytomegalovirus-associated TCR beta chains. A few of the chains that were CMV-associated were confirmed in vitro to be specific for CMV antigens. Using the classifier, cytomegalovirus status was reportedly diagnosed with high specificity and sensitivity.

V lost 6 bases, J lost 0 bases, and 15 bases lay in between. The CDR3 runs 15 residues. CDR1 MDHEN and CDR2 SYDVKM come from the germline V gene. The V and J genes are TRBV28 and TRBJ2-7; tentative D call: TRBD1 (6 bases). The TCR sequence derives from a woman aged 30 to 39 in good health and CMV-seropositive. Material for sequencing was PBMCs. In DNA form, the CDR3 reads TGTGCCAGCAGCCCTACAGGGTTTGTCTCCTACGAGCAGTACTTC. Translation: CASSPTGFVSYEQYF.